Listed here is a single T cell receptor beta chain. Its antigen specificity is not known. It has no much larger one-base neighbor in the sample; base qualities were not kept. Counted from cysteine to phenylalanine, this CDR3 has 11 amino acids. Only CDR3 DNA is held: 33 bases, read in frame from base 1. The germline V gene encodes CDR1 MNHNY and CDR2 SVGAGI (reference sequence). Deletion took 8 bases off V and 9 bases off J, with a span of 13 bases between the germline ends. For sequencing, an Illumina HiSeq 1500 was employed. Starting from the raw public reads, TCRdb applied fastp trimming at Q25, assembled clones with MiXCR and retained in-frame beta chains. CDR3 protein duplicates are merged, each entry listing the most common genes and DNA. In all, the sample holds tens of thousands of distinct CDR3 sequences, and 20% to 25% of those were seen once. Approximately 61% of the sample belongs to the ten largest clones.

The sample belongs to a study of T cell repertoires in cytomegalovirus infection (dated by TCRdb to about 2019). For the study in its entirety: Peptide stimulations targeted recently identified HLA-C-restricted CMV epitopes, whose presentation resists viral immunomodulation, together with well-studied HLA-B-restricted epitopes. Because public TCR beta signatures pointed to carriage of CMV infection together with the matching HLA type, the HLA type of each donor mattered for the analysis. Summary of the overall study and its limitations: In both this cohort and an independent cohort of under 450 donors, the cumulative frequency of public TCR beta family members distinguished carriers of CMV infection plus the relevant HLA type. The ex vivo response was dominated by HLA-C-restricted CMV-specific TCR beta clonotypes, which also provided the single most frequent clonotype in two of eight donors.

In light of the paper, this sample's treatment or condition label describes: in vitro stimulation with specific CMV peptide epitopes to enrich CMV-specific T cells. Recombination connected TRBV6-6 to TRBJ1-1; TRBD1 is possibly the D segment (5 matching bases). This TCR came from a human donor in good health (CMV status not recorded). Some clones in this sample may be carry-over from other donors' samples. The sample was CD8+ T cells from cultured PBMCs, taken from culture after CMV antigen stimulation. The CDR3 protein: CASHGTGQAFF. The nucleotide sequence reads TGTGCCAGCCACGGCACGGGACAAGCTTTCTTT.